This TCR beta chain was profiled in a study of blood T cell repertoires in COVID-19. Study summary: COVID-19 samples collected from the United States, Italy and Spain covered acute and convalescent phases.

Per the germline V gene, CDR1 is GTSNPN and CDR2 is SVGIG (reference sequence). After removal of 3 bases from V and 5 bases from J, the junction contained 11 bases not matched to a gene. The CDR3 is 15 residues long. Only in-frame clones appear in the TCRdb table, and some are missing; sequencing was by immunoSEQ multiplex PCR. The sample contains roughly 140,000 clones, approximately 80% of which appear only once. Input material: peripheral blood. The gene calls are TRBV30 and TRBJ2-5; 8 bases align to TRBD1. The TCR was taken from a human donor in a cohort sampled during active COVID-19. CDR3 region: CAWSPGQGARETQYF. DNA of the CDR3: TGTGCCTGGAGCCCGGGGCAGGGGGCGCGGGAGACCCAGTACTTC.